This TCR beta chain stems from a study of OX40 agonist ivuxolimab in advanced cancers. This clone has only one observation. Only in-frame clones appear in the TCRdb table, and some are missing; sequencing was by immunoSEQ multiplex PCR. This sample carries around 39,000 clones, roughly four fifths of them seen once, and the ten largest clones take about 2%. This CDR3 has 14 amino acids. Per the germline V gene, CDR1 is SGHNT and CDR2 is YYREEE (reference sequence). Trimming left V 0 bases short and J 5 bases short, with 11 bases between. The rearrangement links TRBV5-4 to TRBJ2-5; D is uncertain. The sequence came from an adult with an advanced solid tumor such as melanoma, head and neck, liver or kidney cancer. The material was CD4+ or CD8+ T cells sorted from blood, obtained in a trial of the OX40 agonist ivuxolimab. The CDR3 spells CASSLGASVETQYF. CDR3 DNA sequence: TGTGCCAGCAGCTTGGGGGCGTCTGTTGAGACCCAGTACTTC.